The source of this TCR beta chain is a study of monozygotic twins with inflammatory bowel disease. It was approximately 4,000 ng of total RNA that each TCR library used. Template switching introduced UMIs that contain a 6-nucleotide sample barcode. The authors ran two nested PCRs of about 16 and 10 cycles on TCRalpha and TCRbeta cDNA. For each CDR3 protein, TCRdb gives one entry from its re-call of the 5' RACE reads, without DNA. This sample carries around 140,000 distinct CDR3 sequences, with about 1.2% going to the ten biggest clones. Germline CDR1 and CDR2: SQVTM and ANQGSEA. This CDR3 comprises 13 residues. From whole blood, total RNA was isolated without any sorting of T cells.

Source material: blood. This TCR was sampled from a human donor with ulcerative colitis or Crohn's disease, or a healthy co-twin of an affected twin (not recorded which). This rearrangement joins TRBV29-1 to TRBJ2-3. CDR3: CSVVKDSTDTQYF.